This TCR beta chain stems from a study of cytomegalovirus exposure and HLA in healthy donors. Vbeta (60) and Jbeta (13) primers were used in the PCR. Generated by immunoSEQ multiplex PCR, the TCRdb table keeps only in-frame clones and is missing some. The sample records fewer than 250,000 clones, more than 65% being singletons. Germline-derived CDR1 and CDR2 are SQVTM and ANQGSEA. The CDR3 runs to 15 residues. With 0 bases removed from V and 0 bases from J, the gap between germline ends came to 9 bases. The receptor comes from a man aged 35-49 years in good health and CMV-seropositive. This sequence joins TRBV29-1 and TRBJ1-3; D is ambiguous. Sequencing was performed on PBMCs. The CDR3 protein is CSVEDTEHSGNTIYF. In DNA form, the CDR3 reads TGCAGCGTTGAAGATACCGAACACTCTGGAAACACCATATATTTT.